Below, 23 T cell receptor beta chains from the same sample are listed, as sequenced in a study of blood T cell repertoires in COVID-19. The table came from immunoSEQ multiplex PCR; TCRdb's copy has only in-frame clones and leaves some out. The sample has around 56,000 clones, around 87% seen once; the top ten hold approximately 6.9%. The sequenced sample consisted of peripheral blood. The origin of the receptors is a man between 60 and 75 years old with active or convalescent COVID-19.

V gene TRBV5-4 combines with J gene TRBJ1-1; D not resolved. Trimming left V 0 bases short and J 0 bases short, with 9 bases between. The CDR3 length is 15 residues. The V gene's germline CDR1 is SGHNT and CDR2 YYREEE (reference sequence). CDR3 loop: CASSLDPLLNTEAFF. CDR3 DNA: TGTGCCAGCAGCTTGGATCCCCTCCTGAACACTGAAGCTTTCTTT.

The rearrangement joins TRBV18 to TRBJ1-2; TRBD1 aligns across 9 bases. V dropped 2 bases and J dropped 9; count of bases not matched to a gene: 10. The germline CDR1 and CDR2 sequences are KGHSH and LQKENI. The CDR3 is made up of 15 amino acids. The CDR3 reads CASSPSRTGVNSYTF. The CDR3 bases are TGTGCCAGCTCACCATCACGGACAGGGGTTAATAGCTACACCTTC.

This chain links TRBV6-6 with TRBJ1-2; perhaps TRBD1 as D (5 bases). CDR3 length: 13 amino acids. Between the trimmed V and J ends, which lost 4 bases and 4 bases, there was a span of 10 bases. Germline V CDR1 and CDR2: MNHNY, SVGAGI (reference sequence). CDR3 DNA: TGTGCCAGCAGTTCCAGGGATCCCTATGGCTACACCTTC. It yields the protein CASSSRDPYGYTF.

This clone has only one observation. The chain recombines TRBV6-1 with TRBJ1-6, with a possible D match to TRBD1 (5 bases). With 4 bases removed from V and 8 bases from J, the gap between germline ends came to 12 bases. Germline V gene sequence: CDR1 MNHNS, CDR2 SASEGT. The CDR3 totals 14 residues. CDR3 region: CASSGNRRDSPLHF. CDR3 DNA sequence: TGTGCCAGCAGTGGGAACAGGAGGGATTCACCCCTCCACTTT.

The chain links TRBV9 to TRBJ2-3; a weak D match, TRBD2 (6 bases). Trimming shortened V by 2 bases and J by 0 bases, and 10 bases separated the two germline ends. This CDR3 has 15 residues. Germline CDR1 and CDR2: SGDLS and YYNGEE. The CDR3 bases are TGTGCCAGCAGCGTTACCGGGACTAGCACAGATACGCAGTATTTT. Protein sequence: CASSVTGTSTDTQYF.

Only one count was recorded for this clone. V gene TRBV12-3 or TRBV12-4 combines with J gene TRBJ2-1; 10 bases are shared with TRBD2. The CDR3 extends over 13 amino acids. Losses at the gene ends were 11 bases for V and 9 bases for J; bases not matched to a gene: 10. The CDR3 loop reads CASALAGTSEQFF. The CDR3, as DNA: TGTGCCTCCGCACTAGCGGGAACGAGTGAGCAGTTCTTC.

The chain is built from TRBV19 and TRBJ2-7; D unresolved. Germline CDR1 LNHDA, CDR2 SQIVND (reference sequence). The CDR3 consists of 12 residues. V was clipped by 6 bases and J by 2 bases, with 8 bases between them. CDR3 residues: CASRGGTYEQYF. CDR3 nucleotide sequence: TGTGCCAGTAGAGGCGGAACCTACGAGCAGTACTTC.

This chain connects TRBV7-2 to TRBJ2-3; 8 nucleotides line up with TRBD2. V dropped 5 bases and J dropped 0; count of bases not matched to a gene: 7. This CDR3 is built from 16 residues. Germline V gene data show CDR1 as SGHTA and CDR2 as FQGNSA. CDR3 nucleotides: TGTGCCAGCAGCCCGAAAGCGGGGGTTAGCACAGATACGCAGTATTTT. This translates into CASSPKAGVSTDTQYF.

The chain joins TRBV7-8 to TRBJ2-5, with D perhaps matching TRBD1 (5 bases). CDR3 length: 16 amino acids. CDR1 and CDR2 (germline): SGHVS, FQNEAQ. V gave up 3 bases and J gave up 0 bases, with 14 bases separating them. The CDR3 nucleotides read TGTGCCAGCAGCTTCTTCGACAGAAGCAACCAAGAGACCCAGTACTTC. Amino acid sequence: CASSFFDRSNQETQYF. The full variable domain, its missing parts supplied by reference TRBV7-8 and TRBJ2-5, is GAGVSQSPRYKVAKRGQDVALRCDPISGHVSLFWYQQALGQGPEFLTYFQNEAQLDKSGLPSDRFFAERPEGSVSTLKIQRTQQEDSAVYLCASSFFDRSNQETQYFGPGTRLLVL.

The CDR3 region is CASSPERFTGNTIYF. DNA for the CDR3: TGTGCCAGCTCACCTGAGAGATTTACTGGAAACACCATATATTTT. The genes are TRBV18 and TRBJ1-3; D is ambiguous. The ends were cut back, 3 bases at V and 2 bases at J, with 11 bases in the middle. This CDR3 comprises 15 residues. Looked up from germline, CDR1 is KGHSH and CDR2 is LQKENI.

The chain is built from TRBV6-5 and TRBJ1-6; a weak D match, TRBD1 (5 bases). Trimming took off 7 bases at V and 5 bases at J, with 9 bases between the two ends. Germline values: CDR1 MNHEY, CDR2 SVGAGI. The CDR3 extends over 13 amino acids. CDR3 sequence (DNA): TGTGCCAGCACTAAGACAGATAATTCACCCCTCCACTTT. Its translation: CASTKTDNSPLHF.

V gene TRBV6-5 combines with J gene TRBJ1-5; D remains unclear. Looked up from germline, CDR1 is MNHEY and CDR2 is SVGAGI. The CDR3 totals 16 residues. With 0 bases removed from V and 1 base from J, the gap between germline ends came to 10 bases. The chain's CDR3 is CASSYSSQLSNQPQHF. The CDR3, as DNA: TGTGCCAGCAGTTACTCAAGTCAACTCAGCAATCAGCCCCAGCATTTT.

This clone appeared once. The chain uses TRBV6-2 or TRBV6-3 and TRBJ1-2; TRBD1 matches 7 bases. The CDR3 is 17 residues long. Looked up from germline, CDR1 is MNHEY and CDR2 is SVGEGT. V trimming: 6 bases; J trimming: 3 bases; junction bases outside the gene matches: 16. The CDR3 spells CASSPPDLRQGHYGYTF. DNA for the CDR3: TGTGCCAGCAGCCCTCCCGACTTGAGACAGGGACACTATGGCTACACCTTC.

The CDR3 nucleotides are TGCGCCAGCAGCCAAGAAAGGGGACAGGGCACCTACGAGCAGTACTTC. It yields the protein CASSQERGQGTYEQYF. The V and J genes are TRBV4-3 and TRBJ2-7, with TRBD1 identical over 9 bases. CDR1 is LGHNA and CDR2 is YSLEER in the germline V gene. The CDR3 length is 16 residues. J lost 2 bases, V lost 0 bases, and 5 bases had no gene match.

This clone was detected only a few times. The rearrangement uses TRBV18 and TRBJ1-4, with TRBD1 matching 9 bases. CDR1 and CDR2 (germline): KGHSH, LQKENI. CDR3 length: 18 amino acids. V lost 2 bases, J lost 8 bases, and 15 bases stayed unmatched. CDR3 residues: CASSPASGQGPFREKLFF. DNA of the CDR3: TGTGCCAGCTCACCAGCATCGGGACAGGGCCCCTTTAGGGAAAAACTGTTTTTT.

The V call is TRBV9, the J call TRBJ2-6; TRBD2 matches at 7 bases. The germline CDR1 and CDR2 sequences are SGDLS and YYNGEE. CDR3 size: 16 residues. V lost 0 bases and J lost 1; bases outside the gene matches: 1. The CDR3 coding sequence is TGTGCCAGCAGCGTAGGGGGACTATCTGGGGCCAACGTCCTGACTTTC. This codes for CASSVGGLSGANVLTF.

The rearrangement joins TRBV7-8 to TRBJ1-1, with D tentatively TRBD1 (6 bases). The CDR3 runs to 17 residues. Germline CDR1 reads SGHVS; CDR2 reads FQNEAQ. V was clipped by 7 bases and J by 0 bases, with 21 bases between them. CDR3 nucleotide sequence: TGTGCCAGCACTGAAGTGGGGGGGCTTGACATGAACACTGAAGCTTTCTTT. It is translated as CASTEVGGLDMNTEAFF. Combining the CDR3 with reference TRBV7-8 and TRBJ1-1 gives the whole variable domain GAGVSQSPRYKVAKRGQDVALRCDPISGHVSLFWYQQALGQGPEFLTYFQNEAQLDKSGLPSDRFFAERPEGSVSTLKIQRTQQEDSAVYLCASTEVGGLDMNTEAFFGQGTRLTVV.

The J gene is TRBJ1-5, the V gene TRBV28; TRBD1 might be the D (6 bases). Germline V gene data show CDR1 as MDHEN and CDR2 as SYDVKM. Trimming stripped 3 bases from V and 3 bases from J, with 9 bases between. The CDR3 runs 14 residues. For the CDR3, the DNA is TGTGCCAGCAGTTTGGACAGAGTCAATCAGCCCCAGCATTTT. Residues: CASSLDRVNQPQHF.

The gene calls are TRBV27 and TRBJ2-5; 8 bases fit TRBD2. The CDR3 loop spans 15 amino acids. In germline, CDR1 is MNHEY, CDR2 SMNVEV (reference sequence). Trimming removed 3 bases from V and 5 bases from J; junction bases left unmatched: 8. The CDR3 DNA reads TGTGCCAGCAGTTTCCAAGCGGGAGCGGTCGAGACCCAGTACTTC. This gives the protein CASSFQAGAVETQYF.

The chain employs TRBV19 and TRBJ1-2; D remains unclear. CDR3 length equals 11 residues. The V end was cut by 5 bases, the J end by 8 bases, with 9 bases between. Looked up from germline, CDR1 is LNHDA and CDR2 is SQIVND (reference sequence). CDR3 DNA: TGTGCCAGTAGTCCGGGTTTGGGCTACACCTTC. Encoded protein: CASSPGLGYTF. The complete variable domain, with remaining parts taken from reference TRBV19 and TRBJ1-2, reads DGGITQSPKYLFRKEGQNVTLSCEQNLNHDAMYWYRQDPGQGLRLIYYSQIVNDFQKGDIAEGYSVSREKKESFPLTVTSAQKNPTAFYLCASSPGLGYTFGSGTRLTVV.

The chain employs TRBV4-2 and TRBJ1-1; D may be TRBD1 (6 bases). This CDR3 region has 16 residues. V lost 1 base and J lost 1, with 13 bases in between. CDR1 LGHNA and CDR2 YNFKEQ come from the germline V gene. CDR3 amino acids: CASSQGLGRGNTEAFF. The CDR3 DNA reads as TGTGCCAGCAGCCAAGGATTGGGCAGGGGGAACACTGAAGCTTTCTTT.

The rearrangement links TRBV5-4 to TRBJ2-1; D is possibly TRBD1 (8 bases). The V gene's germline CDR1 is SGHNT and CDR2 YYREEE (reference sequence). V dropped 3 bases and J dropped 6 bases, with 16 bases sitting between them. The CDR3 covers 15 residues. The CDR3 DNA reads TGTGCCAGCAGCTCAGGGGGCGGGAGTAGCAATGAGCAGTTCTTC. Amino acid sequence: CASSSGGGSSNEQFF.

The chain has TRBV28 and TRBJ1-3; 7 bases align to TRBD1. The V segment lost 3 bases and the J segment 4 bases; nucleotides outside the gene matches: 9. This CDR3 region has 16 residues. CDR1 and CDR2 (germline): MDHEN, SYDVKM. Written as DNA, the CDR3 is TGTGCCAGCAGTTTTGGGGGGACAGAGTACGGAAACACCATATATTTT. Translated: CASSFGGTEYGNTIYF.